Below, 18 T cell receptor beta chains from the same sample are listed, as sequenced in a study of blood T cells in healthy people across ages. Using a J-beta primer mix together with a sample-barcoded 5' primer, a second PCR was run for roughly 7 to 12 cycles. TCRdb reprocessed the 5' RACE reads with MiXCR, giving one entry per CDR3 protein. The table lists some 880,000 distinct CDR3 sequences, around 36% of them singletons. The sample taken for sequencing was blood. The receptors here all came from a man between 18 and 29 years old in good health.

About this clonotype: A read error may account for a junction end that differs from germline. This chain joins TRBV9 and TRBJ2-7; a possible D gene is TRBD1 (7 bases). Germline CDR1 SGDLS, CDR2 YYNGEE. CDR3 length equals 17 residues. The CDR3 sequence: CASSGLGMEGQSYGQYF. In DNA, the CDR3 is TGTGCCAGCAGCGGCCTCGGCATGGAGGGACAGTCCTACGGGCAGTACTTC.

A word on this clonotype: This may come from a read error, since a much larger clone is one base off. The genes are TRBV12-3 or TRBV12-4 and TRBJ2-5, with a tentative D call TRBD1 (8 bases). The CDR3 is made up of 15 amino acids. V gave up 3 bases and J gave up 6 bases, with 17 bases separating them. The CDR3 DNA follows: TGTGCCAGCAGTTTCGGACAGGGAGGGCCGAAGACCCAGTACTTC. Translated, it gives CASSFGQGGPKTQYF.

The chain carries TRBV7-3 and TRBJ2-4; TRBD1 agrees at 7 bases. Losses at the gene ends were 3 bases for V and 2 bases for J; bases not matched to a gene: 7. The germline gives CDR1 SGHTA, CDR2 FQGTGA. The CDR3 has 16 amino acids. The CDR3 protein is CASSFGSGGTKNIQYF. For the CDR3, the DNA is TGTGCCAGCAGCTTTGGTTCAGGGGGTACCAAAAACATTCAGTACTTC.

In the case of this clonotype: A read error is possible here, since a much larger clone lies one base away. CDR3 sequence reads: CASSSIWRDPPYNEQYF. The CDR3 nucleotides read TGTGCCAGCAGTAGTATCTGGCGGGACCCTCCCTACAATGAGCAGTACTTC. The V gene is TRBV6-2 or TRBV6-3, the J gene TRBJ2-1; tentative D call: TRBD2 (6 bases). The J call is uncertain, as TRBJ2-7 better fits the DNA end. Germline values: CDR1 MNHEY, CDR2 SVGEGT. The CDR3 has 17 residues.

The V and J genes are TRBV5-1 and TRBJ2-7; D not certain. The CDR3 has 14 amino acids. Trimming left V 0 bases short and J 2 bases short, with 9 bases between. The germline CDR1 and CDR2 sequences are SGHRS and YFSETQ. The CDR3 DNA sequence: TGCGCCAGCAGCTTGGGACAACGGCCCTACGAGCAGTACTTC. Translated: CASSLGQRPYEQYF.

The chain employs TRBV29-1 and TRBJ1-5; D remains ambiguous. Trimming pared 4 bases from V and 7 bases from J, leaving 14 bases between. The CDR3 runs 13 residues. The V gene's germline CDR1 is SQVTM and CDR2 ANQGSEA. CDR3 nucleotides: TGCAGCGTTGCTCCAGGTCCAAAACAGCCCCAGCATTTT. This gives the protein CSVAPGPKQPQHF. Variable domain in full (rest from reference TRBV29-1 and TRBJ1-5): SAVISQKPSRDICQRGTSLTIQCQVDSQVTMMFWYRQQPGQSLTLIATANQGSEATYESGFVIDKFPISRPNLTFSTLTVSNMSPEDSSIYLCSVAPGPKQPQHFGDGTRLSIL.

This clonotype appeared many times. As DNA, the CDR3 is TGTGCCAGCAGCCGTTTGCCCACCTACGAGCAGTACTTC. It yields the protein CASSRLPTYEQYF. The rearrangement joins TRBV7-2 to TRBJ2-7, with D unclear. There are 13 residues in the CDR3. V dropped 5 bases and J dropped 2 bases, with 10 bases sitting between them. From germline, CDR1 is SGHTA and CDR2 FQGNSA.

CDR3 amino acids: CAWSVGVTDTQYF. CDR3 in DNA: TGTGCCTGGAGTGTTGGGGTCACAGATACGCAGTATTTT. The chain links TRBV30 to TRBJ2-3; D ambiguous. The CDR3 consists of 13 residues. The V gene lost 0 bases and the J gene lost 2 bases, with 6 bases spanning the gap. Germline CDR1 reads GTSNPN; CDR2 reads SVGIG (reference sequence).

This clonotype was seen a handful of times. The rearrangement links TRBV27 to TRBJ1-1, with TRBD1 matching 7 bases. This CDR3 is built from 17 residues. CDR1 is MNHEY, CDR2 SMNVEV, per germline (reference sequence). V lost 9 bases and J lost 1; bases outside the gene matches: 17. CDR3 sequence reads: CASWRPTGEVENTEAFF. CDR3 nucleotide sequence: TGTGCCAGTTGGAGACCTACAGGGGAAGTGGAGAACACTGAAGCTTTCTTT.

The rearrangement uses TRBV20-1 and TRBJ2-7; tentatively, D is TRBD2 (7 bases). The V end was cut by 4 bases, the J end by 7 bases, with 20 bases between. CDR1 is DFQATT and CDR2 is SNEGSKA in the germline V gene (reference sequence). The CDR3 loop spans 14 amino acids. The CDR3 DNA is TGCAGTGCTACTAGGGGGGGGCCCAACAATGAGCAGTACTTC. This translates into CSATRGGPNNEQYF.

Only one count was recorded for this clonotype. The chain recombines TRBV18 with TRBJ1-1; D gene uncertain. Germline V gives CDR1 KGHSH, CDR2 LQKENI. CDR3 size: 15 residues. With 0 bases removed from V and 3 bases from J, the gap between germline ends came to 11 bases. CDR3 in amino acids: CASSPPTRADTEAFF. In nucleotides, the CDR3 is TGTGCCAGCTCACCACCCACCCGGGCGGACACTGAAGCTTTCTTT.

This clonotype was found a few times. This may arise from a read error, as a much more abundant clone is one base away. J is TRBJ2-1 and V is TRBV18; the match to TRBD2 covers 15 bases. The J call may be wrong; the DNA end is better matched by TRBJ2-7. The germline V gene has CDR1 KGHSH and CDR2 LQKENI. The CDR3 is made up of 19 amino acids. The CDR3 coding sequence is TGTGCCAGCTCACCAGGACTAGCGGGGGGGCAGAGCTCCTACAATGAGCAGTACTTC. Its translation: CASSPGLAGGQSSYNEQYF.

This clonotype was found once. The chain couples TRBV10-3 to TRBJ2-5; 8 bases map to TRBD2. Germline V gene lookup returns CDR1 ENHRY and CDR2 SYGVKD. CDR3 length: 17 amino acids. V shed 2 bases, J shed 5 bases, and the junction held 13 bases outside the gene matches. The CDR3 sequence is CAISELSGNPSGETQYF. The CDR3 nucleotides read TGTGCCATCAGTGAGCTTAGCGGGAACCCTTCGGGGGAGACCCAGTACTTC.

The rearrangement uses TRBV7-9 and TRBJ2-7; 11 bases fit TRBD2. V shed 5 bases and J 7 bases; nucleotides not matched to a gene: 10. Looked up from germline, CDR1 is SEHNR and CDR2 is FQNEAQ (reference sequence). This CDR3 has 15 amino acids. As DNA, the CDR3 is TGTGCCAGCAGCCCATATAAACTAGCGGGGGCAGAGCAGTACTTC. This encodes CASSPYKLAGAEQYF.

This clonotype has only a few counts. The V gene is TRBV12-3 or TRBV12-4, the J gene TRBJ2-7; the D gene is possibly TRBD2 (5 bases). The CDR3 length is 13 residues. V lost 0 bases and J lost 6, with 9 bases in between. The CDR3, as DNA: TGTGCCAGCAGTTTAGCCCGGGAAGGCGAGCAGTACTTC. Translation gives CASSLAREGEQYF.

This clonotype showed up just a few times. The V gene is TRBV4-1, the J gene TRBJ1-4, with D perhaps TRBD1 (5 bases). The V end lost 2 bases, the J end lost 0 bases, and 10 bases lay between the germline ends. The germline CDR1 and CDR2 sequences are MGHRA and YSYEKL. This CDR3 contains 16 residues. The CDR3 coding sequence is TGCGCCAGCAGCCAACCGACAGCCTCAACTAATGAAAAACTGTTTTTT. This encodes CASSQPTASTNEKLFF.

V usage is TRBV25-1 and J usage is TRBJ1-2; TRBD1 aligns across 7 bases. This CDR3 contains 14 residues. Unmatched junction bases numbered 7, after V lost 4 bases and J lost 5 bases. From germline, CDR1 is MGHDK and CDR2 SYGVNS. CDR3 coding DNA: TGTGCCAGCAGTGGCGCTGGGACAGTATATGGCTACACCTTC. This encodes CASSGAGTVYGYTF.

The rearrangement joins TRBV20-1 to TRBJ2-7; D unresolved. This CDR3 has 12 residues. Per germline, CDR1 DFQATT and CDR2 SNEGSKA (reference sequence). The V end was cut by 7 bases, the J end by 0 bases, with 10 bases between. DNA of the CDR3: TGCAGTGTTAAGCTAAGCTCCTACGAGCAGTACTTC. This translates into CSVKLSSYEQYF.